Presented here are 8 T cell receptor beta chains from one specimen sequenced in a study of blood T cell repertoires in COVID-19. Here immunoSEQ multiplex PCR was the method, and the copy in TCRdb shows in-frame clones only, minus some. The profile covers 200,000 to 300,000 clones, with 70% to 90% appearing a single time and approximately 3% taken by the ten largest. Sequenced input: peripheral blood. The receptor set was obtained from a woman in her twenties or thirties who had recovered from COVID-19.

The genes are TRBV7-2 and TRBJ2-3; 9 nucleotides agree with TRBD2. Germline assignment: CDR1 SGHTA and CDR2 FQGNSA. V shed 3 bases, J shed 1 base, and the junction held 5 bases outside the gene matches. This CDR3 has 16 amino acids. CDR3 coding DNA: TGTGCCAGCAGCTTCCAGCGGGGGGTGGGCACAGATACGCAGTATTTT. Its protein product is CASSFQRGVGTDTQYF.

The chain is built from TRBV4-1 and TRBJ2-7; no reliable D call. CDR3 length: 12 residues. Germline CDR1 is MGHRA and CDR2 is YSYEKL. Trimming removed 7 bases from V and 0 bases from J, with 7 bases in between. The DNA for the CDR3 is TGCGCCAGCACTAGTAGCTCCTACGAGCAGTACTTC. It is translated as CASTSSSYEQYF.

The chain combines TRBV29-1 with TRBJ1-2; D is unclear. Germline V gives CDR1 SQVTM, CDR2 ANQGSEA. V dropped 4 bases and J dropped 4 bases, with 10 bases sitting between them. The CDR3 runs 12 residues. CDR3 residues: CSVGSQSYGYTF. CDR3 coding DNA: TGCAGCGTTGGGTCGCAGTCCTATGGCTACACCTTC.

This clone was detected only a few times. The rearrangement uses TRBV29-1 and TRBJ1-1; D gene uncertain. The CDR3 loop spans 15 amino acids. Trimming pared 1 base from V and 0 bases from J, leaving 12 bases between. The germline V gene encodes CDR1 SQVTM and CDR2 ANQGSEA. The DNA for the CDR3 is TGCAGCGTTGAAGGAGGTGACTACATGAACACTGAAGCTTTCTTT. Its protein is CSVEGGDYMNTEAFF.

This chain joins TRBV7-2 and TRBJ2-1, with D uncertain. V was shortened by 5 bases and J by 5 bases, with 7 bases between the two germline ends. This CDR3 has 12 residues. Germline loops: CDR1 SGHTA, CDR2 FQGNSA. The chain's CDR3 is CASSQRDNEQFF. CDR3 DNA sequence: TGTGCCAGCAGCCAACGCGACAATGAGCAGTTCTTC. The full variable domain, its missing parts supplied by reference TRBV7-2 and TRBJ2-1, is GAGVSQSPSNKVTEKGKDVELRCDPISGHTALYWYRQSLGQGLEFLIYFQGNSAPDKSGLPSDRFSAERTGGSVSTLTIQRTQQEDSAVYLCASSQRDNEQFFGPGTRLTVL.

The chain joins TRBV5-1 to TRBJ1-2; no clear D. Trimming removed 3 bases from V and 5 bases from J, with 14 bases in between. The CDR3 length is 14 residues. Germline V gives CDR1 SGHRS, CDR2 YFSETQ. The CDR3 coding sequence is TGCGCCAGCAGCTCTGGGGAAAGGGAGTATGGCTACACCTTC. As protein: CASSSGEREYGYTF.

The chain combines TRBV5-4 with TRBJ2-1; D is possibly TRBD2 (6 bases). The germline V and J ends were trimmed by 10 bases and 6 bases, with 23 bases remaining between them. This CDR3 has 15 amino acids. Germline values: CDR1 SGHNT, CDR2 YYREEE (reference sequence). The CDR3 loop reads CALLSKGGAGNEQFF. CDR3 DNA sequence: TGTGCCCTCCTCTCCAAGGGCGGGGCAGGCAATGAGCAGTTCTTC.

The rearrangement links TRBV11-2 to TRBJ2-7, with 7 nucleotides matching TRBD2. J was trimmed by 0 bases and V by 0 bases; bases with no gene match: 14. The CDR3 loop spans 19 amino acids. CDR1 is SGHAT, CDR2 FQNNGV, per germline. The CDR3 spells CASSLDWGFGGTYSYEQYF. The DNA for the CDR3 is TGTGCCAGCAGCTTAGATTGGGGGTTCGGGGGGACTTACTCCTACGAGCAGTACTTC.